This is a list of T cell receptor beta chains from one sample in a study of cytomegalovirus exposure and HLA in healthy donors. The method was immunoSEQ multiplex PCR; TCRdb's version includes in-frame clones alone and lacks a portion of them. The sample has 200,000 to 250,000 clones; around 90% are singletons. The sequenced material came from PBMCs. The source of these receptors is a woman aged 18-29 years in good health and CMV-seropositive. Both conserved end residues are part of each CDR3. A D gene is named only where the DNA matches it firmly. Not all rows give a size; the values are once, few, many and, for expanded clones, a class.

j_call clone_size d_call v_call cdr3_aa cdr3_nt
TRBJ2-2 . TRBD1 TRBV6-1 CASNSVTGAGELFF TGTGCCAGCAACAGCGTAACAGGGGCCGGGGAGCTGTTTTTT
TRBJ2-7 few . TRBV9 CASSPGGQSYEQYF TGTGCCAGCAGCCCTGGAGGACAGAGCTACGAGCAGTACTTC
TRBJ1-3 . . TRBV7-3 CASSLSGGPGNTIYF TGTGCCAGCAGCTTAAGCGGGGGACCTGGAAACACCATATATTTT
TRBJ1-1 . . TRBV13 CASSLGQTNTEAFF TGTGCCAGCAGCTTAGGACAGACGAACACTGAAGCTTTCTTT
TRBJ2-3 . TRBD2 TRBV5-1 CASTHTSGTSGSDTQYF TGCGCCAGCACCCACACCTCCGGGACTAGCGGGAGTGATACGCAGTATTTT
TRBJ1-5 . TRBD1 TRBV9 CASSAEGQVGQPQHF TGTGCCAGCAGCGCAGAGGGACAGGTTGGGCAGCCCCAGCATTTT
TRBJ1-5 once . TRBV7-4 CASSPNPPGPQHF TGTGCCAGCAGCCCTAACCCCCCAGGACCCCAGCATTTT
TRBJ2-1 . . TRBV30 CAFDYAYNEQFF TGTGCCTTTGACTACGCCTACAATGAGCAGTTCTTC
TRBJ2-3 once TRBD2 TRBV28 CASSPPSGLTDTQYF TGTGCCAGCAGTCCTCCTAGCGGACTCACAGATACGCAGTATTTT
TRBJ2-2 . . TRBV30 CAYRGTGELFF TGTGCCTACCGAGGCACCGGGGAGCTGTTTTTT
TRBJ2-6 . . TRBV27 CASSLRTVTGANVLTF TGTGCCAGCAGTTTAAGGACAGTCACTGGGGCCAACGTCCTGACTTTC
TRBJ2-2 . . TRBV6-5 CASSPPPGRPGELFF TGTGCCAGCAGTCCACCCCCAGGGCGCCCCGGGGAGCTGTTTTTT
TRBJ2-7 . . TRBV5-1 CASSPQNSYEQYF TGCGCCAGCAGCCCACAAAACTCCTACGAGCAGTACTTC
TRBJ2-7 . TRBD2 TRBV5-1 CASSEGTSGGYEQYF TGCGCCAGCAGCGAAGGGACTAGCGGGGGCTACGAGCAGTACTTC
TRBJ1-5 . . TRBV6-1 CASSVGQTPQHF TGTGCCAGCAGCGTCGGACAAACGCCCCAGCATTTT
TRBJ2-7 once . TRBV27 CASSPGTSDYEQYF TGTGCCAGCAGCCCAGGGACATCCGACTACGAGCAGTACTTC
TRBJ2-2 few TRBD2 TRBV5-1 CASRGLAGNTGELFF TGCGCCAGCCGGGGACTAGCGGGAAACACCGGGGAGCTGTTTTTT
TRBJ2-1 . TRBD2 TRBV29-1 CSVEDPLAGGNVYNEQFF TGCAGCGTTGAAGATCCCTTAGCGGGAGGGAATGTATACAATGAGCAGTTCTTC
TRBJ2-2 . TRBD1 TRBV9 CASRGQGRGTGELFF TGTGCCAGCAGGGGACAGGGCAGGGGCACCGGGGAGCTGTTTTTT
TRBJ2-1 . TRBD2 TRBV6-6 CASSYSGGDNEQFF TGTGCCAGCAGCTACTCGGGGGGGGACAATGAGCAGTTCTTC
TRBJ2-1 . . TRBV4-2 CASSQDSTGGNEQFF TGTGCCAGCAGCCAAGATTCGACTGGGGGGAATGAGCAGTTCTTC
TRBJ2-1 . . TRBV13 CASSRDSSSYNEQFF TGTGCCAGCAGCCGGGACTCGAGCTCCTACAATGAGCAGTTCTTC
TRBJ2-7 . . TRBV19 CASSILAGGFPYEQYF TGTGCCAGTAGTATTCTTGCTGGGGGCTTCCCCTACGAGCAGTACTTC
TRBJ1-2 once . TRBV6-5 CASRGSRDTLFDYTF TGTGCCAGCAGGGGCAGCAGGGACACCTTGTTTGACTACACCTTC
TRBJ2-1 . TRBD2 TRBV5-1 CASNLAEGSYNEQFF TGCGCCAGCAATCTAGCGGAGGGCTCCTACAATGAGCAGTTCTTC
TRBJ1-2 . . TRBV19 CASSISRWWYGYTF TGTGCCAGTAGTATCAGTCGTTGGTGGTATGGCTACACCTTC
TRBJ1-2 . . TRBV28 CASRTVLYGYTF TGTGCCAGCAGGACAGTCCTCTATGGCTACACCTTC
TRBJ2-7 . TRBD2 TRBV29-1 CSVGASGSGEQYF TGCAGCGTTGGGGCTAGCGGGAGTGGCGAGCAGTACTTC
TRBJ2-5 . . TRBV5-1 CASSLGGDRETQYF TGCGCCAGCAGCTTGGGGGGTGACAGGGAGACCCAGTACTTC
TRBJ1-2 . TRBD1 TRBV6-5 CASCLTDRYNYGYTF TGTGCCAGCTGCCTTACGGACAGGTACAACTATGGCTACACCTTC
TRBJ2-5 . TRBD1 TRBV27 CASISNRDRGQETQYF TGTGCCAGCATTTCGAACCGGGACAGGGGCCAAGAGACCCAGTACTTC
TRBJ2-5 . . TRBV10-3 CAISESTSRGTNGKTQYF TGTGCCATCAGTGAGTCGACGTCACGGGGAACCAACGGGAAGACCCAGTACTTC
TRBJ1-2 . . TRBV7-9 CASRAGSYGYTF TGTGCCAGCAGGGCGGGGTCCTATGGCTACACCTTC
TRBJ2-1 . . TRBV4-1 CASSQPGLRSYNEQFF TGCGCCAGCAGCCAACCGGGACTCCGCTCCTACAATGAGCAGTTCTTC
TRBJ1-2 . . TRBV6-6 CASSPSGGGPNYGYTF TGTGCCAGCAGTCCGTCCGGGGGGGGGCCGAACTATGGCTACACCTTC